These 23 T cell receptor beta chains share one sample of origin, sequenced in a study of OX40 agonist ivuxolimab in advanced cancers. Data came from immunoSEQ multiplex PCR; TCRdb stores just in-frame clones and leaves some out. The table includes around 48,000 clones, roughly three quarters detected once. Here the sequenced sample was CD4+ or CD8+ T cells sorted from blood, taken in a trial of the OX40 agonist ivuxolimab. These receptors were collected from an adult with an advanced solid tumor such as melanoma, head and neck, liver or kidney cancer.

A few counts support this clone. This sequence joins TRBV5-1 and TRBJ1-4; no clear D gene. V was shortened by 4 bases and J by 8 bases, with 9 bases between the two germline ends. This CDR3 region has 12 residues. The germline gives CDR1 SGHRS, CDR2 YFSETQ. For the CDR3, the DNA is TGCGCCAGCAGCCTGGGGTCGGAAAAACTGTTTTTT. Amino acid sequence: CASSLGSEKLFF.

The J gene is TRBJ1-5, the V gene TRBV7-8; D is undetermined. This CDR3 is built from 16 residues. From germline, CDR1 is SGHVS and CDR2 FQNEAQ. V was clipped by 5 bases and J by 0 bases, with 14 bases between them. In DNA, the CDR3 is TGTGCCAGCAGCCCCGCCGGGTGGGCTAGCAATCAGCCCCAGCATTTT. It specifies CASSPAGWASNQPQHF. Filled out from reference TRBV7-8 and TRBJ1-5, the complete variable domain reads GAGVSQSPRYKVAKRGQDVALRCDPISGHVSLFWYQQALGQGPEFLTYFQNEAQLDKSGLPSDRFFAERPEGSVSTLKIQRTQQEDSAVYLCASSPAGWASNQPQHFGDGTRLSIL.

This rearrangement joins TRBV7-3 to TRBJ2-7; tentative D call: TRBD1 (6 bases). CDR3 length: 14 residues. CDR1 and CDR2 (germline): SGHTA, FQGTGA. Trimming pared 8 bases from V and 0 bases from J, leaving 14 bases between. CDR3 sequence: CASSPGTNSYEQYF. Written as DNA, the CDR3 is TGTGCCAGCTCCCCCGGGACAAACTCCTACGAGCAGTACTTC.

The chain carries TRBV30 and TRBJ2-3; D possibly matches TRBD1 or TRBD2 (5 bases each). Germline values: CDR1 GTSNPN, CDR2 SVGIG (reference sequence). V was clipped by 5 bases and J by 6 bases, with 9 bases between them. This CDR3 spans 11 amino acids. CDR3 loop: CAWRGADTQYF. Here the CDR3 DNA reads TGTGCCTGGCGAGGGGCGGATACGCAGTATTTT.

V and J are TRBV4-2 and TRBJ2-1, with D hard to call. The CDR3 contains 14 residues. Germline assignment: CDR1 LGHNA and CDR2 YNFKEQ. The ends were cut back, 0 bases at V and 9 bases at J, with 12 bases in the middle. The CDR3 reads CASSQDRPLGEQFF. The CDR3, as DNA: TGTGCCAGCAGCCAAGATAGGCCCCTCGGTGAGCAGTTCTTC.

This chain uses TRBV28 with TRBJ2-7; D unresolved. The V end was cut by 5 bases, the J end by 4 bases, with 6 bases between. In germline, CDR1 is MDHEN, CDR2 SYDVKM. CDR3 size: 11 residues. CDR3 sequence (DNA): TGTGCCAGCAGTCCAAAATACGAGCAGTACTTC. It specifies CASSPKYEQYF.

In nucleotides, the CDR3 is TGTGCCAGCAATCTAGGGTATCTAACACCGGGCGAGCTGTTTTTT. Its protein is CASNLGYLTPGELFF. The chain links TRBV2 to TRBJ2-2; no definite D call. The V end lost 7 bases, the J end lost 11 bases, and 23 bases lay between the germline ends. This CDR3 comprises 15 residues. Germline CDR1 is SNHLY and CDR2 is FYNNEI.

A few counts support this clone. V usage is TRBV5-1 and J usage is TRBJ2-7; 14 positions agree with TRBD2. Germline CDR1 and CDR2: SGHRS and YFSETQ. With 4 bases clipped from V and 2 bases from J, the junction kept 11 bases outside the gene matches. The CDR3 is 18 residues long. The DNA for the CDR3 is TGCGCCAGCAGCCCCGGTTGGGGGGGACTAGCGGGGGCCTACGAGCAGTACTTC. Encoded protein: CASSPGWGGLAGAYEQYF. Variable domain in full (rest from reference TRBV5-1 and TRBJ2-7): KAGVTQTPRYLIKTRGQQVTLSCSPISGHRSVSWYQQTPGQGLQFLFEYFSETQRNKGNFPGRFSGRQFSNSRSEMNVSTLELGDSALYLCASSPGWGGLAGAYEQYFGPGTRLTVT.

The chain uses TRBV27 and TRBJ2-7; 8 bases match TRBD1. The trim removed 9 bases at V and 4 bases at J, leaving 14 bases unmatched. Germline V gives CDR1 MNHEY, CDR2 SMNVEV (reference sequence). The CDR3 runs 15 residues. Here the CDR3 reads CASAQLDRVLYEQYF. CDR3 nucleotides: TGTGCCAGTGCCCAACTGGACAGGGTACTGTACGAGCAGTACTTC.

The CDR3 DNA sequence: TGCGCCAGCAGCTTATCGGGGGCTCCTGGAAACACCATATATTTT. Translation gives CASSLSGAPGNTIYF. The chain uses TRBV5-1 and TRBJ1-3; tentatively, D is TRBD1 (6 bases). The CDR3 contains 15 residues. The germline V gene has CDR1 SGHRS and CDR2 YFSETQ. V lost 2 bases to trimming and J lost 2 bases, with 11 bases between them. Using reference TRBV5-1 and TRBJ1-3 for the parts outside the CDR3, the full variable domain is KAGVTQTPRYLIKTRGQQVTLSCSPISGHRSVSWYQQTPGQGLQFLFEYFSETQRNKGNFPGRFSGRQFSNSRSEMNVSTLELGDSALYLCASSLSGAPGNTIYFGEGSWLTVV.

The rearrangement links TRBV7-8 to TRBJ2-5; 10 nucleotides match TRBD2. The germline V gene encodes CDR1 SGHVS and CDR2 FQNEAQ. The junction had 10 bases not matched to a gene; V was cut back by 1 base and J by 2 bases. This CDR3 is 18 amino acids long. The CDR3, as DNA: TGTGCCAGCAGCTTAGGTCTAGCGGGAGTTGGCTCTCAAGAGACCCAGTACTTC. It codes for CASSLGLAGVGSQETQYF.

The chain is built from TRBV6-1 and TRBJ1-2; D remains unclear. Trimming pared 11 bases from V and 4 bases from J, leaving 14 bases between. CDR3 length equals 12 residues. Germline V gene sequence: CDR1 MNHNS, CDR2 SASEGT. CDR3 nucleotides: TGTGCCGTCGGTGGGTTCGGCTATGGCTACACCTTC. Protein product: CAVGGFGYGYTF.

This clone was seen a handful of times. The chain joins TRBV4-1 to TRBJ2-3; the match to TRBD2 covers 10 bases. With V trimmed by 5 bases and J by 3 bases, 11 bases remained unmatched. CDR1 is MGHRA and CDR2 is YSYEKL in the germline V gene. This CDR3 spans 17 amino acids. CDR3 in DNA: TGCGCCAGCAGCGGGGATCTAGCGGGAGCCCAGACAGATACGCAGTATTTT. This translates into CASSGDLAGAQTDTQYF.

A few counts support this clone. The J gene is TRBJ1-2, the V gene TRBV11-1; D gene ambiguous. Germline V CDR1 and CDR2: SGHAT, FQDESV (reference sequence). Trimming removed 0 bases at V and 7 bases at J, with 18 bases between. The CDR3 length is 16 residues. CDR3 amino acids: CASSLAAWDPGSGYTF. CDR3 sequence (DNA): TGTGCCAGCAGCTTAGCTGCTTGGGATCCCGGCTCTGGCTACACCTTC. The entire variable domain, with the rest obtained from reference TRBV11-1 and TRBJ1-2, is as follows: EAEVAQSPRYKITEKSQAVAFWCDPISGHATLYWYRQILGQGPELLVQFQDESVVDDSQLPKDRFSAERLKGVDSTLKIQPAELGDSAMYLCASSLAAWDPGSGYTFGSGTRLTVV.

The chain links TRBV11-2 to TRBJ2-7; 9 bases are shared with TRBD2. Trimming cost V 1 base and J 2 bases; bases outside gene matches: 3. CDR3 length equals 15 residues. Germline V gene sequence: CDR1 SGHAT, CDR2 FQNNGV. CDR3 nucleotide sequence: TGTGCCAGCAGCTTAGGGTTAGCGGGAGCCTACGAGCAGTACTTC. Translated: CASSLGLAGAYEQYF.

The CDR3 bases are TGTGCCAGCAGTTCGGGACTAGCGGGTACTGGGGCCAACGTCCTGACTTTC. It translates to CASSSGLAGTGANVLTF. The chain recombines TRBV28 with TRBJ2-6; 12 bases are shared with TRBD2. Trimming cost V 4 bases and J 2 bases; bases outside gene matches: 3. Germline CDR1 is MDHEN and CDR2 is SYDVKM. The CDR3 is 17 amino acids.

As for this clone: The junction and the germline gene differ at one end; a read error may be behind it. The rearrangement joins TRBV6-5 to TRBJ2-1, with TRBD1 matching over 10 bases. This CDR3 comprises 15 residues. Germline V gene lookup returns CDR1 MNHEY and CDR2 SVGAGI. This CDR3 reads CASSAGDRGYDEQFF. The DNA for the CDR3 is TGTGCCAGCAGTGCAGGGGACAGGGGCTACGATGAGCAGTTCTTC.

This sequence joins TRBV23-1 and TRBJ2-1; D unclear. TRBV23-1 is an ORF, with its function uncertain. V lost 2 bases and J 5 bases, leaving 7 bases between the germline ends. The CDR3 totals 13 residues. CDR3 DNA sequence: TGCGCCAGCAGTCAACCCAAGGACAATGAGCAGTTCTTC. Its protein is CASSQPKDNEQFF.

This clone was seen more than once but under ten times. The CDR3, as DNA: TGTGCTAGTGGGTCTATATTGGGACTAGCGGGAGGGCCATTGCACAATGAGCAGTTCTTC. It is translated as CASGSILGLAGGPLHNEQFF. This chain links TRBV12-5 with TRBJ2-1; 16 positions match TRBD2. From germline, CDR1 is LGHNT and CDR2 FRNRAP. The CDR3 is made up of 20 amino acids. The trim removed 6 bases at V and 5 bases at J, leaving 16 bases unmatched.

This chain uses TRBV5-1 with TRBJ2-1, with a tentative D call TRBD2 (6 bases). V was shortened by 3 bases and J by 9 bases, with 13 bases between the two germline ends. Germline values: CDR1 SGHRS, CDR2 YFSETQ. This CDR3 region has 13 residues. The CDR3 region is CASSSISGGEQFF. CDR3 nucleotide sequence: TGCGCCAGCAGCTCGATTAGCGGTGGTGAGCAGTTCTTC.

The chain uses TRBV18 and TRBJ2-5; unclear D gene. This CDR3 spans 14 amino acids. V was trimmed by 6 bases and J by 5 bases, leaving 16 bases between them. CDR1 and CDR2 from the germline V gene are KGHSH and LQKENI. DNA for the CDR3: TGTGCCAGCTCCAGAATCCGTCAAGCGGAGACCCAGTACTTC. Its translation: CASSRIRQAETQYF.

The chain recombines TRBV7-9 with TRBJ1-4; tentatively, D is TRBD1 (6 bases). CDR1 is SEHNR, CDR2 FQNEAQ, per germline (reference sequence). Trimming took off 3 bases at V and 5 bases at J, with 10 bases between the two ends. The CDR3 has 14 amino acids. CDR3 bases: TGTGCCAGCAGCTTTGAAGGGGGAAATGAAAAACTGTTTTTT. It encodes CASSFEGGNEKLFF.

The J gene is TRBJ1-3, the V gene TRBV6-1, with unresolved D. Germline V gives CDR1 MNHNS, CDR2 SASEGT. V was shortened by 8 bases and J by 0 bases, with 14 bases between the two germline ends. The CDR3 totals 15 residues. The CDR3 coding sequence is TGTGCCAGCTCCGAGGACGGGAGCTCTGGAAACACCATATATTTT. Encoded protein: CASSEDGSSGNTIYF.